This TCR beta chain derives from a study of blood T cell repertoires in COVID-19. Study-level background: Both acute and convalescent COVID-19 samples were obtained from the United States, Italy and Spain.

In assigning cohorts, the study relied on participant-reported clinical history. Recovered participants had two consecutive negative NP/OP PCR tests, healthcare professional clearance, or symptom resolution. Assay: immunoSEQ multiplex PCR; the TCRdb copy retains only in-frame clones and omits some. The top ten clones hold about 8.8% of a sample with almost 200,000 clones, 89% of them seen once. CDR3 length equals 17 residues. V lost 6 bases and J lost 5, with 25 bases in between. Germline CDR1 and CDR2: LNHDA and SQIVND (reference sequence). Sample: PBMCs or T cells enriched from blood (not recorded which). The genes are TRBV19 and TRBJ2-5, with D possibly TRBD2 on 7 matching bases. The source is a woman aged 18-29 years who had recovered from COVID-19. As DNA, the CDR3 is TGTGCCAGTAGACCCCCCCCAGGGGTCGGGGGGACCGAGACCCAGTACTTC. Translated, it gives CASRPPPGVGGTETQYF.